A selection of T cell receptor beta chains follows, all from one sample in a study of cytomegalovirus exposure and HLA in healthy donors. Sequencing was performed with immunoSEQ multiplex PCR; in TCRdb, only in-frame clones are kept and a portion is missing. The table has 150,000 to 200,000 clones, 75% to 85% seen once. The sequenced sample consisted of PBMCs. All receptors come from a man in his fifties in good health and CMV-seropositive. Both conserved end residues are part of each CDR3. The D gene is left open where the match is weak. The listing skips clone size in some rows; elsewhere it reads once, few, many or a size class.

>TRBJ2-7|.|.|TRBV7-6
CASSLGGSAYEQYF
TGTGCCAGCAGCTTAGGAGGGTCAGCCTACGAGCAGTACTTC
>TRBJ2-7|.|TRBD1|TRBV4-1
CASSQTGTGFYEQYF
TGCGCCAGCAGCCAAACCGGGACAGGGTTTTACGAGCAGTACTTC
>TRBJ2-7|.|TRBD2|TRBV4-1
CASSQERPGRENYEQYF
TGCGCCAGCAGCCAAGAGAGGCCTGGGCGGGAGAACTACGAGCAGTACTTC
>TRBJ2-5|.|TRBD2|TRBV7-7
CASSLEVAGPAETQYF
TGTGCTAGCAGCTTAGAGGTAGCGGGGCCGGCAGAGACCCAGTACTTC
>TRBJ2-1|.|.|TRBV5-5
CASSLDTGIRFSSYNEQFF
TGTGCCAGCAGCTTGGATACAGGAATAAGATTTAGCTCCTACAATGAGCAGTTCTTC
>TRBJ2-1|.|TRBD1|TRBV9
CASSVSGQGSHNEQFF
TGTGCCAGCAGCGTATCGGGACAGGGTTCCCACAATGAGCAGTTCTTC
>TRBJ2-3|.|TRBD2|TRBV13
CASSLGGLAGGATDTQYF
TGTGCCAGCAGCTTAGGTGGACTAGCGGGGGGGGCCACAGATACGCAGTATTTT
>TRBJ2-7|.|TRBD1|TRBV7-3
CASSWDRGFEQYF
TGTGCCAGCAGCTGGGACAGGGGGTTCGAGCAGTACTTC
>TRBJ2-1|.|TRBD2|TRBV11-2
CASSSLAGRYNEQFF
TGTGCCAGCAGCTCCCTAGCGGGTCGATACAATGAGCAGTTCTTC
>TRBJ2-7|.|TRBD1|TRBV6-1
CASSGTGLPYEQYF
TGTGCCAGCAGTGGGACAGGGCTTCCCTACGAGCAGTACTTC
>TRBJ1-2|.|.|TRBV2
CASRSQGQVYGYTF
TGTGCCAGCAGGTCGCAGGGGCAGGTCTATGGCTACACCTTC
>TRBJ1-1|.|TRBD1|TRBV6-1
CASRPDRGRHTEAFF
TGTGCCAGCAGACCCGACAGGGGGCGTCACACTGAAGCTTTCTTT
>TRBJ2-7|.|TRBD2|TRBV5-4
CASSLTSGALDEQYF
TGTGCCAGCAGCTTAACTAGCGGGGCACTTGACGAGCAGTACTTC
>TRBJ1-1|.|.|TRBV10-3
CALSPNDRTEAFF
TGTGCCCTCAGTCCTAACGATCGCACTGAAGCTTTCTTT
>TRBJ2-2|.|.|TRBV28
CASSLLGARVYTGELFF
TGTGCCAGCAGTTTACTGGGGGCGAGGGTTTACACCGGGGAGCTGTTTTTT
>TRBJ2-7|.|.|TRBV7-3
CASSPSSGNSYEQYF
TGTGCCAGCAGCCCCTCTAGTGGAAACTCCTACGAGCAGTACTTC
>TRBJ1-3|once|.|TRBV30
CAWSTPTQLSGNTIYF
TGTGCCTGGAGTACACCGACACAGCTCTCTGGAAACACCATATATTTT
>TRBJ2-1|.|TRBD1|TRBV7-2
CASSLSWTGYNEQFF
TGTGCCAGCAGCTTATCCTGGACAGGGTACAATGAGCAGTTCTTC
>TRBJ1-1|once|.|TRBV19
CASTQSREAFF
TGTGCCAGTACCCAAAGTCGGGAAGCTTTCTTT
>TRBJ2-2|.|TRBD1|TRBV29-1
CSGNRGRELFF
TGCAGCGGTAACAGGGGACGGGAGCTGTTTTTT
>TRBJ1-2|.|.|TRBV7-9
CASSLLSSEYGYTF
TGTGCCAGCAGCTTATTGTCAAGCGAGTACGGCTACACCTTC
>TRBJ2-3|.|TRBD2|TRBV7-2
CASSFRRGGADTQYF
TGTGCCAGCAGCTTCCGGCGGGGGGGCGCAGATACGCAGTATTTT
>TRBJ2-7|.|.|TRBV2
CASSEQGVGVEQYF
TGTGCCAGCAGTGAACAAGGAGTAGGAGTCGAGCAGTACTTC
>TRBJ1-1|.|TRBD1|TRBV2
CASNNVLVTGDTEAFF
TGTGCCAGCAATAACGTTTTGGTAACAGGGGACACTGAAGCTTTCTTT
>TRBJ2-5|.|.|TRBV6-1
CASSEARQDGGETQYF
TGTGCCAGCAGTGAAGCGCGACAGGACGGTGGGGAGACCCAGTACTTC
>TRBJ1-4|.|TRBD1|TRBV5-4
CASSEDLGTGGNEKLFF
TGTGCCAGCAGCGAGGATTTAGGGACAGGTGGGAATGAAAAACTGTTTTTT
>TRBJ2-2|.|.|TRBV28
CASSQQGRGLLELFF
TGTGCCAGCAGTCAACAGGGAAGGGGCCTCTTGGAGCTGTTTTTT
>TRBJ2-7|once|.|TRBV5-1
CASSLGRANPSYEQYF
TGCGCCAGCAGCTTGGGCAGGGCCAACCCGTCTTACGAGCAGTACTTC
>TRBJ2-7|.|.|TRBV6-5
CASSYSIRVGEQYF
TGTGCCAGCAGTTACTCGATCAGGGTGGGCGAGCAGTACTTC
>TRBJ2-7|.|.|TRBV9
CASSAHRDSLTYEQYF
TGTGCCAGCAGCGCTCACAGGGATTCGCTTACCTACGAGCAGTACTTC
>TRBJ1-5|once|.|TRBV6-6
CASRNAAYSNQPQHF
TGTGCCAGCAGGAACGCAGCGTATAGCAATCAGCCCCAGCATTTT
>TRBJ1-3|.|.|TRBV9
CASSVVGGFNSGNTIYF
TGTGCCAGCAGCGTAGTCGGGGGGTTTAACTCTGGAAACACCATATATTTT
>TRBJ2-3|.|.|TRBV4-1
CASSQREGASSTDTQYF
TGCGCCAGCAGCCAACGGGAGGGGGCATCGAGCACAGATACGCAGTATTTT
>TRBJ2-7|.|.|TRBV7-2
CASSRRPGEQYF
TGTGCCAGCAGCCGTCGACCGGGCGAGCAGTACTTC
>TRBJ2-7|.|.|TRBV12-2
CASRLARLAGVTHEQYF
TGTGCAAGTCGCTTAGCAAGGCTAGCGGGAGTAACCCACGAGCAGTACTTC
>TRBJ1-2|.|.|TRBV12-5
CASGSGQTDYGYTF
TGTGCTAGTGGTTCCGGACAGACGGACTATGGCTACACCTTC
>TRBJ1-6|.|.|TRBV30
CAWSVPGTSPLHF
TGTGCCTGGAGTGTACCGGGAACTTCACCCCTCCACTTT
>TRBJ1-3|.|TRBD1|TRBV6-1
CASAGQPLGGNTIYF
TGTGCCAGCGCGGGACAGCCCCTGGGTGGAAACACCATATATTTT
>TRBJ1-4|once|.|TRBV29-1
CSVISRGGEKLFF
TGCAGCGTTATAAGCAGGGGCGGTGAAAAACTGTTTTTT
>TRBJ2-1|.|TRBD2|TRBV29-1
CSVDRRTSGYNEQFF
TGCAGCGTTGATCGTAGGACTAGCGGGTACAATGAGCAGTTCTTC
>TRBJ2-1|.|TRBD2|TRBV2
CASSDETSGLLQFF
TGTGCCAGCAGTGACGAGACTAGCGGGTTACTGCAGTTCTTC
>TRBJ1-4|.|.|TRBV11-2
CASSFRPREDATNEKLFF
TGTGCCAGCAGCTTTCGTCCCAGGGAGGATGCAACTAATGAAAAACTGTTTTTT
>TRBJ2-2|few|TRBD1|TRBV7-2
CASSLGQGAGTGELFF
TGTGCCAGCAGCTTGGGACAGGGGGCCGGCACCGGGGAGCTGTTTTTT
>TRBJ2-1|.|TRBD1|TRBV7-2
CASSLTRDSSYNEQFF
TGTGCCAGCAGCTTAACCCGGGACAGCTCCTACAATGAGCAGTTCTTC
>TRBJ2-7|few|.|TRBV25-1
CASGIGEIGSEQYF
TGTGCCAGCGGAATCGGGGAAATCGGGTCCGAGCAGTACTTC
>TRBJ2-5|few|TRBD2|TRBV28
CASSPKGTSGQETQYF
TGTGCCAGCAGTCCAAAAGGGACTAGCGGACAAGAGACCCAGTACTTC
>TRBJ1-2|.|TRBD1|TRBV9
CASSVEGDRVYEGYTF
TGTGCCAGCAGCGTAGAGGGGGACAGGGTTTATGAAGGCTACACCTTC
>TRBJ2-5|.|.|TRBV27
CASSLARGEETQYF
TGTGCCAGCAGTTTAGCCAGGGGAGAGGAGACCCAGTACTTC
>TRBJ2-3|.|TRBD2|TRBV5-1
CASSLVGSSRASGSTDTQYF
TGCGCCAGCAGCTTGGTAGGCTCATCTCGGGCTAGCGGGAGTACAGATACGCAGTATTTT
>TRBJ2-5|.|.|TRBV28
CASNLGDTTWETQYF
TGTGCCAGCAACCTCGGGGACACAACGTGGGAGACCCAGTACTTC
>TRBJ1-1|.|.|TRBV30
CAWRDTLNTEAFF
TGTGCCTGGAGGGACACCTTGAACACTGAAGCTTTCTTT
>TRBJ2-1|once|.|TRBV5-5
CASSPTPTESYNEQFF
TGTGCCAGCAGCCCAACTCCGACAGAATCCTACAATGAGCAGTTCTTC
>TRBJ1-6|few|.|TRBV5-5
CASSLGESNSPLHF
TGTGCCAGCAGCTTGGGGGAGAGTAATTCACCCCTCCACTTT
>TRBJ1-2|.|TRBD1|TRBV7-2
CASSLDRGRDYGYTF
TGTGCCAGCAGCTTAGACAGGGGGCGAGACTATGGCTACACCTTC
>TRBJ1-6|.|.|TRBV4-2
CASSQDWSRPRGGVESPLHF
TGTGCCAGCAGCCAAGATTGGTCTAGGCCTAGGGGGGGCGTAGAGTCACCCCTCCACTTT
>TRBJ1-4|few|.|TRBV18
CASSPSGVGNEKLFF
TGTGCCAGCTCACCGTCGGGGGTGGGCAATGAAAAACTGTTTTTT
>TRBJ1-2|.|.|TRBV7-3
CASSLTDSGYTF
TGTGCCAGCAGCTTAACAGACAGCGGCTACACCTTC
>TRBJ1-2|.|.|TRBV27
CASSFGGSYGYTF
TGTGCCAGCAGTTTCGGGGGGAGCTATGGCTACACCTTC
>TRBJ1-2|.|.|TRBV4-1
CASSFPGVSYGYTF
TGCGCCAGCAGCTTCCCAGGGGTAAGCTATGGCTACACCTTC
>TRBJ2-1|once|TRBD1|TRBV29-1
CSGRDRDFEQFF
TGCAGCGGCCGGGACAGGGATTTTGAGCAGTTCTTC